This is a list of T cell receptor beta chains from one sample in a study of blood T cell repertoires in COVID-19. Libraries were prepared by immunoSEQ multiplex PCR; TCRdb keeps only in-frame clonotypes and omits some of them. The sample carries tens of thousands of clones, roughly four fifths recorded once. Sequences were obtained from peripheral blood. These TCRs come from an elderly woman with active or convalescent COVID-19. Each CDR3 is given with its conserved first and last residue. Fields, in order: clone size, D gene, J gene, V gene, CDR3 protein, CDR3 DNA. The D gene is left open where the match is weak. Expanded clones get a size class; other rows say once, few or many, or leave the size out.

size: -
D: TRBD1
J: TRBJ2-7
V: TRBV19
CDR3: CASSIRGQGYEQYF
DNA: TGTGCCAGTAGTATCAGGGGACAGGGGTACGAGCAGTACTTC

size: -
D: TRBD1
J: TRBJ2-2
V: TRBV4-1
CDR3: CASSQARDRGDTGELFF
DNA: TGCGCCAGCAGCCAGGCCCGGGACAGGGGGGACACCGGGGAGCTGTTTTTT

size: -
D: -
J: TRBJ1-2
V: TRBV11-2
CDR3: CASSFNRVGYGYTF
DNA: TGTGCCAGCAGCTTCAACAGGGTGGGCTATGGCTACACCTTC

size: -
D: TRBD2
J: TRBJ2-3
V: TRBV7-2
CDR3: CASSLGRTSGGAQYF
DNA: TGTGCCAGCAGCTTAGGGCGGACTAGCGGGGGGGCGCAGTATTTT

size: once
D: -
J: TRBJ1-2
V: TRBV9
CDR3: CASSDSVQGSRGYTF
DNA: TGTGCCAGCAGCGATTCCGTACAGGGTTCTAGGGGCTACACCTTC

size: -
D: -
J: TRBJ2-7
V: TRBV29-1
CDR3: CSAGTSNSYEQYF
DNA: TGCAGCGCGGGGACATCCAACTCCTACGAGCAGTACTTC

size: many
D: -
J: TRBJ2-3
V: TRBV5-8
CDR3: CASSLVGGAIDTQYF
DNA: TGTGCCAGCAGCTTGGTGGGGGGGGCCATAGATACGCAGTATTTT

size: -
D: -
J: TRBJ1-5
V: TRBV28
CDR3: CASGRAYQPQHF
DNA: TGTGCCAGCGGGAGAGCCTATCAGCCCCAGCATTTT

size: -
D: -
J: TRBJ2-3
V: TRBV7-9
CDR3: CASSPGGRKENTQYF
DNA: TGTGCCAGCAGCCCAGGGGGGCGTAAGGAAAATACGCAGTATTTT

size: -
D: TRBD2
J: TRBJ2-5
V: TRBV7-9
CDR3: CASSATTSGAGETQYF
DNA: TGTGCCAGCAGCGCGACGACTAGCGGGGCTGGAGAGACCCAGTACTTC

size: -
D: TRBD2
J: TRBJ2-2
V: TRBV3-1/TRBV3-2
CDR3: CASSQFSGGAPGELFF
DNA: TGTGCCAGCAGCCAATTTAGCGGGGGGGCTCCCGGGGAGCTGTTTTTT

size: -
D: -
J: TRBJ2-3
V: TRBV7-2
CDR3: CASSPQGGDGTDTQYF
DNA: TGTGCCAGCAGCCCTCAGGGCGGGGACGGGACAGATACGCAGTATTTT

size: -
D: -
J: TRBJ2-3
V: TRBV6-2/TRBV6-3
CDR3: CASSPAGGTDTQYF
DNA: TGTGCCAGCAGCCCGGCAGGGGGCACAGATACGCAGTATTTT

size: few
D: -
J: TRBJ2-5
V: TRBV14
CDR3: CASSQVGRFQETQYF
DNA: TGTGCCAGCAGCCAAGTTGGGCGATTCCAAGAGACCCAGTACTTC

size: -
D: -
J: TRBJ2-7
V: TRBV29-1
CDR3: CSVMRANSYEQYF
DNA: TGCAGCGTCATGCGGGCCAACTCCTACGAGCAGTACTTC

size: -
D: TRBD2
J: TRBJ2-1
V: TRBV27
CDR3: CASNPWGLAGGPAIEQFF
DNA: TGTGCCAGCAACCCCTGGGGATTAGCGGGGGGGCCGGCGATTGAGCAGTTCTTC

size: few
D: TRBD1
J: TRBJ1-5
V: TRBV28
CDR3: CASSSDRGQQGQPQHF
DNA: TGTGCCAGCAGTTCTGACAGGGGGCAACAAGGTCAGCCCCAGCATTTT